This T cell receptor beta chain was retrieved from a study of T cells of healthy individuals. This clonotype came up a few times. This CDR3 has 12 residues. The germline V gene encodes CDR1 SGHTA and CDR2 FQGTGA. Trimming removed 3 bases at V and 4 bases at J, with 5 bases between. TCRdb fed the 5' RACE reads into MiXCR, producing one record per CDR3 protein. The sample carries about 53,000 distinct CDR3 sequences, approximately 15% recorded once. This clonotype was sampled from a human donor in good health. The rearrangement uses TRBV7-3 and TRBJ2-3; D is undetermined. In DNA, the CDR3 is TGTGCCAGCAGCTTTGGAGCAGATACGCAGTATTTT. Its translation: CASSFGADTQYF.